The 8 T cell receptor beta chains presented below share a single source sample, sequenced in a study of blood T cell repertoires in COVID-19. The assay was immunoSEQ multiplex PCR, and TCRdb's table has in-frame clones only and misses some. The data hold 150,000 to 200,000 clones, with about 77% observed a single time. The sample comprised PBMCs or T cells enriched from blood (not recorded which). These receptors all come from a woman in her forties or fifties with acute COVID-19.

The rearrangement joins TRBV28 to TRBJ1-3, with 8 bases aligning to TRBD1. From germline, CDR1 is MDHEN and CDR2 SYDVKM. CDR3 length: 15 amino acids. V trimming: 5 bases; J trimming: 2 bases; junction bases outside the gene matches: 5. The CDR3 reads CASSPQDRAGNTIYF. Written as DNA, the CDR3 is TGTGCCAGCAGTCCCCAGGACAGGGCTGGAAACACCATATATTTT.

The chain combines TRBV4-3 with TRBJ2-2, with D tentatively TRBD2 (7 bases). The V end lost 1 base, the J end lost 7 bases, and 19 bases lay between the germline ends. The CDR3 runs to 17 residues. Germline CDR1 and CDR2: LGHNA and YSLEER. The CDR3, as DNA: TGCGCCAGCAGCCAAGTATGGGGGGGGCCGGTAGTCGGGGAGCTGTTTTTT. The encoded protein is CASSQVWGGPVVGELFF.

This clone was recorded a few times. The chain carries TRBV6-2 or TRBV6-3 and TRBJ2-3, with 10 bases fitting TRBD1. CDR3 length: 13 amino acids. J lost 9 bases, V lost 4 bases, and 4 bases had no gene match. Germline values: CDR1 MNHEY, CDR2 SVGEGT. CDR3 loop: CASSSGQGLTQYF. DNA of the CDR3: TGTGCCAGCAGTTCGGGACAGGGGTTGACGCAGTATTTT.

This chain uses TRBV4-1 with TRBJ1-3; 9 nucleotides line up with TRBD1. The CDR3 is 15 residues long. The germline V gene encodes CDR1 MGHRA and CDR2 YSYEKL. Losses at the gene ends were 6 bases for V and 2 bases for J; bases not matched to a gene: 5. The CDR3 DNA is TGCGCCAGCAGTCCCGGGACAGGGCCTGGAAACACCATATATTTT. This codes for CASSPGTGPGNTIYF.

The chain couples TRBV28 to TRBJ1-1, with D unclear. CDR1 and CDR2 (germline): MDHEN, SYDVKM. Trimming left V 8 bases short and J 7 bases short, with 17 bases between. This CDR3 is 13 amino acids long. The CDR3 DNA sequence: TGTGCCAGCGGACTAGCCGGGAACGATGAAGCTTTCTTT. Translating gives CASGLAGNDEAFF. Complete variable domain (other parts from reference TRBV28 and TRBJ1-1): DVKVTQSSRYLVKRTGEKVFLECVQDMDHENMFWYRQDPGLGLRLIYFSYDVKMKEKGDIPEGYSVSREKKERFSLILESASTNQTSMYLCASGLAGNDEAFFGQGTRLTVV.

This clone showed up just a few times. The chain employs TRBV6-5 and TRBJ1-3; the match to TRBD1 covers 7 bases. Trimming took 6 bases from V and 7 from J; bases not matched to a gene: 3. CDR3 size: 12 residues. Looked up from germline, CDR1 is MNHEY and CDR2 is SVGAGI. CDR3 sequence: CASSETGNTIYF. The CDR3 nucleotides are TGTGCCAGCAGCGAGACAGGGAACACCATATATTTT.

V gene TRBV28 combines with J gene TRBJ2-3; 9 bases map to TRBD2. Germline CDR1 reads MDHEN; CDR2 reads SYDVKM. The V gene end was trimmed by 6 bases and the J gene end by 2 bases; junction bases not matched to a gene: 6. This CDR3 comprises 15 residues. CDR3 DNA: TGTGCCAGCAGACAGCGGGGGGCCTCCACAGATACGCAGTATTTT. Its protein product is CASRQRGASTDTQYF.

The chain recombines TRBV7-8 with TRBJ2-7; TRBD1 is a possible D gene (5 bases). The CDR3 totals 11 residues. V shed 1 base and J shed 9 bases, with 7 bases lying between them. CDR1 is SGHVS and CDR2 is FQNEAQ in the germline V gene. In nucleotides, the CDR3 is TGTGCCAGCAGCTTAGAGGGGCGGCAGTACGTC. Its protein product is CASSLEGRQYV.